These 14 T cell receptor beta chains originate from one sample sequenced in a study of cytomegalovirus exposure and HLA in healthy donors. PCR involved 60 Vbeta and 13 Jbeta primers. Repertoires were generated with immunoSEQ multiplex PCR, while TCRdb's copy carries only in-frame clones and drops some. Here the sample spans tens of thousands of clones, less than 75% being singletons. The sample consisted of PBMCs. These receptor sequences come from a man aged 25 to 40 in good health and CMV-seronegative.

The chain has TRBV7-9 and TRBJ1-2; D gene unclear. The CDR3 extends over 11 amino acids. V dropped 5 bases and J dropped 9 bases, with 10 bases sitting between them. Germline CDR1 is SEHNR and CDR2 is FQNEAQ (reference sequence). This chain's CDR3 is CASSPDSSYTF. CDR3 nucleotides: TGTGCCAGCAGCCCGGACTCAAGCTACACCTTC.

This chain links TRBV28 with TRBJ1-1; TRBD1 aligns across 7 bases. Germline V gene lookup returns CDR1 MDHEN and CDR2 SYDVKM. This CDR3 spans 14 amino acids. Losses at the gene ends were 5 bases for V and 3 bases for J; bases not matched to a gene: 6. The DNA for the CDR3 is TGTGCCAGCAGTCCCCTACAGGGGTACACTGAAGCTTTCTTT. It is translated as CASSPLQGYTEAFF.

V usage is TRBV11-2 and J usage is TRBJ2-3; 8 bases agree with TRBD2. J lost 2 bases, V lost 8 bases, and 3 bases had no gene match. The CDR3 extends over 13 amino acids. Germline loops: CDR1 SGHAT, CDR2 FQNNGV. As DNA, the CDR3 is TGTGCCAGCGTAGCGGGGAACACAGATACGCAGTATTTT. The encoded protein is CASVAGNTDTQYF. The full variable domain, completed using reference TRBV11-2 and TRBJ2-3, is EAGVAQSPRYKIIEKRQSVAFWCNPISGHATLYWYQQILGQGPKLLIQFQNNGVVDDSQLPKDRFSAERLKGVDSTLKIQPAKLEDSAVYLCASVAGNTDTQYFGPGTRLTVL.

The rearrangement uses TRBV30 and TRBJ2-3; D may be TRBD1 (6 bases). Trimming stripped 3 bases from V and 3 bases from J, with 13 bases between. Looked up from germline, CDR1 is GTSNPN and CDR2 is SVGIG (reference sequence). The CDR3 extends over 14 amino acids. CDR3 nucleotides: TGTGCCTGGAGCCCCCTAGGGGGAACAGATACGCAGTATTTT. It codes for CAWSPLGGTDTQYF.

J is TRBJ2-2 and V is TRBV7-7; tentative D call: TRBD2 (6 bases). The CDR3 contains 15 residues. Trimming removed 5 bases at V and 4 bases at J, with 14 bases between. CDR1 and CDR2 from the germline V gene are SSHAT and FNYEAQ (reference sequence). For the CDR3, the DNA is TGTGCCAGCAGCCCGATCGCGGGAAGCACCGGGGAGCTGTTTTTT. Translating it yields CASSPIAGSTGELFF.

In the case of this clone: Compared with germline, one end of the junction differs, possibly owing to a read error. The V gene is TRBV29-1, the J gene TRBJ1-6; D perhaps matches TRBD1 (6 bases). CDR1 SQVTM and CDR2 ANQGSEA come from the germline V gene. The CDR3 loop spans 13 amino acids. CDR3 in amino acids: CSVLKDSNSALHF. CDR3 nucleotide sequence: TGCAGCGTTCTGAAGGACAGTAATTCAGCCCTCCACTTT.

The chain joins TRBV4-1 to TRBJ2-1; 9 bases map to TRBD2. The V gene end was trimmed by 2 bases and the J gene end by 4 bases; junction bases not matched to a gene: 3. The CDR3 is 15 amino acids. The germline V gene encodes CDR1 MGHRA and CDR2 YSYEKL. In DNA, the CDR3 is TGCGCCAGCAGCCAACTAGCGGGGACTTACAATGAGCAGTTCTTC. This gives the protein CASSQLAGTYNEQFF.

V gene TRBV2 combines with J gene TRBJ1-6; D is undetermined. V was pared by 8 bases and J by 0 bases, with 8 bases between. The CDR3 consists of 14 residues. The germline gives CDR1 SNHLY, CDR2 FYNNEI. The CDR3 is CASGESSYNSPLHF. CDR3 coding DNA: TGTGCCAGCGGGGAGAGCTCCTATAATTCACCCCTCCACTTT.

The gene calls are TRBV7-9 and TRBJ1-1, with unresolved D. Germline CDR1 is SEHNR and CDR2 is FQNEAQ (reference sequence). The length of the CDR3 is 16 residues. With 4 bases removed from V and 4 bases from J, the gap between germline ends came to 19 bases. Here the CDR3 reads CASSSTRRDVGTEAFF. The CDR3 coding sequence is TGTGCCAGCAGCTCGACCCGTCGGGATGTAGGCACTGAAGCTTTCTTT.

The chain uses TRBV27 and TRBJ2-5; no definite D call. CDR3 size: 17 residues. The germline gives CDR1 MNHEY, CDR2 SMNVEV (reference sequence). V was pared by 1 base and J by 4 bases, with 19 bases between. The CDR3 nucleotides read TGTGCCAGCAGTTTATTGGGTCAAGTCGAGAGGTTAGAGACCCAGTACTTC. Encoded protein: CASSLLGQVERLETQYF.

The genes are TRBV5-6 and TRBJ1-5, with no clear D. Germline V gene sequence: CDR1 SGHDT, CDR2 YYEEEE. This CDR3 comprises 14 residues. The V and J ends lost 5 bases and 2 bases respectively, with 11 bases between them. CDR3 amino acids: CASRDSTGNQPQHF. CDR3 in DNA: TGTGCCAGCAGGGACTCCACGGGCAATCAGCCCCAGCATTTT.

The chain uses TRBV19 and TRBJ1-5; the D is unclear. The V and J ends lost 5 bases and 3 bases respectively, with 20 bases between them. Looked up from germline, CDR1 is LNHDA and CDR2 is SQIVND (reference sequence). CDR3 length equals 17 residues. The CDR3 here is CASSLSPSPGFNQPQHF. The CDR3, as DNA: TGTGCCAGTAGTCTTTCGCCCTCTCCGGGGTTCAATCAGCCCCAGCATTTT.

The rearrangement links TRBV5-8 to TRBJ1-2; 7 nucleotides match TRBD1. Per the germline V gene, CDR1 is SGHTS and CDR2 is YDEGEE. Unmatched junction bases numbered 10, after V lost 4 bases and J lost 4 bases. CDR3 length: 15 residues. The CDR3 spells CASSLPKTGIYGYTF. The DNA for the CDR3 is TGTGCCAGCAGCCTACCCAAGACAGGGATCTATGGCTACACCTTC.

The chain recombines TRBV12-5 with TRBJ2-5, with D possibly TRBD1 on 5 matching bases. CDR3 length: 17 residues. The germline V and J ends were trimmed by 0 bases and 1 base, with 15 bases remaining between them. Germline CDR1 LGHNT, CDR2 FRNRAP. CDR3 DNA sequence: TGTGCTAGTGGTTTGGTTCGTCCACAGGTGATCCAAGAGACCCAGTACTTC. It codes for CASGLVRPQVIQETQYF.